This is a list of T cell receptor beta chains from one sample in a study of technical replicates of blood from several donors. The assay was immunoSEQ multiplex PCR, and TCRdb's table has in-frame clones only and misses some. The table has 75,000 to 100,000 clones, roughly 94% seen once. Sequenced sample: T cells isolated from PBMCs. The origin of the receptors is a human donor in good health. CDR3s include the opening cysteine and the closing phenylalanine or tryptophan. The order of the fields is J gene, D gene, clone size, V gene, CDR3 protein, CDR3 DNA. D genes are given only for firm matches. Only part of the rows carry a size: once, few, many, or a class if the clone is expanded.

>TRBJ1-2|TRBD1|NA|TRBV27
CASSLGAGGKGGYTF
TGTGCCAGCAGTTTGGGGGCAGGGGGTAAAGGAGGCTACACCTTC
>TRBJ2-3|NA|NA|TRBV5-8
CASSLAVDTQYF
TGTGCCAGCAGCTTGGCTGTAGATACGCAGTATTTT
>TRBJ1-5|TRBD1|NA|TRBV19
CASSRRDSNGNQPQHF
TGTGCCAGTAGTCGCCGGGACAGCAATGGCAATCAGCCCCAGCATTTT
>TRBJ2-5|TRBD2|NA|TRBV6-5
CASSYWEGETQYF
TGTGCCAGCAGTTACTGGGAGGGAGAGACCCAGTACTTC
>TRBJ2-3|NA|NA|TRBV7-2
CASSLALGTDTQYF
TGTGCCAGCAGCTTAGCTCTAGGCACAGATACGCAGTATTTT
>TRBJ2-1|TRBD2|NA|TRBV5-6
CASSLDSSGGSEQFF
TGTGCCAGCAGCTTGGACAGTAGCGGGGGATCTGAGCAGTTCTTC
>TRBJ1-2|NA|NA|TRBV6-5
CASSYNGLYGYTF
TGTGCCAGCAGTTACAATGGACTGTATGGCTACACCTTC
>TRBJ1-4|NA|NA|TRBV5-5
CASSLVAGLYEKLFF
TGTGCCAGCAGCTTGGTTGCGGGTCTCTATGAAAAACTGTTTTTT
>TRBJ1-2|TRBD1|NA|TRBV7-6
CASSSPGQRLYGYTF
TGTGCCAGCAGCTCGCCGGGACAGAGACTTTATGGCTACACCTTC
>TRBJ2-5|TRBD2|once|TRBV4-1
CASSLATSAQTQYF
TGCGCCAGCAGCTTAGCGACTAGCGCCCAGACCCAGTACTTC
>TRBJ2-5|NA|once|TRBV4-1
CASSHTQGGETQYF
TGCGCCAGCAGCCATACACAGGGGGGGGAGACCCAGTACTTC
>TRBJ2-7|TRBD1|NA|TRBV15
CATSRGSEEQYF
TGTGCCACCTCCAGGGGGTCGGAAGAGCAGTACTTC
>TRBJ2-3|NA|NA|TRBV7-6
CASSHDPSDVSTDTQYF
TGTGCCAGCAGCCACGACCCTAGCGACGTTAGCACAGATACGCAGTATTTT
>TRBJ1-4|NA|NA|TRBV12-5
CASGVTGLIGASEKLFF
TGTGCTAGTGGTGTCACAGGGTTGATTGGTGCGAGTGAAAAACTGTTTTTT
>TRBJ1-4|NA|NA|TRBV4-1
CASSQVQGTGFNEKLFF
TGCGCCAGCAGCCAGGTTCAGGGAACAGGTTTTAATGAAAAACTGTTTTTT
>TRBJ2-2|TRBD2|NA|TRBV6-5
CASSYMAGGVGELFF
TGTGCCAGCAGTTATATGGCGGGAGGGGTCGGGGAGCTGTTTTTT
>TRBJ2-5|TRBD1|NA|TRBV19
CASDPGGWTETQYF
TGTGCCAGTGACCCAGGGGGATGGACAGAGACCCAGTACTTC
>TRBJ2-2|NA|NA|TRBV27
CASSFLNTGELFF
TGTGCCAGCAGTTTCCTGAACACCGGGGAGCTGTTTTTT
>TRBJ2-7|TRBD1|NA|TRBV13
CASSSLRDRALGEQYF
TGTGCCAGCAGTTCTCTCCGGGACAGGGCGTTGGGCGAGCAGTACTTC
>TRBJ1-2|NA|NA|TRBV18
CASSPGTLDGYTF
TGTGCCAGCTCACCGGGGACATTAGATGGCTACACCTTC
>TRBJ1-1|NA|NA|TRBV5-6
CASKLNGGMDLNTEAFF
TGTGCCAGCAAACTTAATGGGGGGATGGATTTGAACACTGAAGCTTTCTTT
>TRBJ2-7|NA|NA|TRBV6-5
CASSYEPGAGYEQYF
TGTGCCAGCAGTTACGAGCCAGGGGCGGGCTACGAGCAGTACTTC
>TRBJ2-3|NA|NA|TRBV10-1
CASSRSANTDTQYF
TGCGCCAGCAGCCGCTCCGCTAACACAGATACGCAGTATTTT
>TRBJ2-7|TRBD2|NA|TRBV11-3
CASSPSAGVHEQYF
TGTGCCAGCTCCCCCTCGGCGGGGGTCCACGAGCAGTACTTC
>TRBJ2-7|NA|NA|TRBV7-9
CASSFEQLLYEQYF
TGTGCCAGCAGCTTTGAACAGCTACTTTACGAGCAGTACTTC
>TRBJ2-1|TRBD2|NA|TRBV2
CASSETSAYNEQFF
TGTGCCAGCAGCGAGACTAGCGCCTACAATGAGCAGTTCTTC
>TRBJ1-4|NA|NA|TRBV19
CASGTGSATNEKLFF
TGTGCCAGTGGTACAGGGTCTGCAACTAATGAAAAACTGTTTTTT
>TRBJ2-7|TRBD1|NA|TRBV7-8
CASSHKGVVAGQGLSRHF
TGTGCCAGCAGCCATAAGGGCGTAGTGGCAGGACAGGGGCTGTCTAGGCACTTC
>TRBJ2-7|NA|NA|TRBV14
CASNKQYF
TGTGCCAGCAATAAGCAGTACTTC
>TRBJ2-7|NA|NA|TRBV7-9
CASSSQFNSGGGYEQYF
TGTGCCAGCAGCTCTCAATTTAATTCGGGGGGCGGTTACGAGCAGTACTTC
>TRBJ2-1|NA|NA|TRBV15
CATSATNEQFF
TGTGCCACCAGCGCGACTAACGAGCAGTTCTTC
>TRBJ2-7|TRBD2|NA|TRBV27
CASSSAAAGEDEQYF
TGTGCCAGCAGTTCCGCGGCAGCGGGAGAAGACGAGCAGTACTTC
>TRBJ2-5|NA|NA|TRBV5-4
CATLGQGRGAQETQYF
TGTGCCACGCTGGGACAAGGCCGAGGGGCTCAAGAGACCCAGTACTTC
>TRBJ2-7|NA|NA|TRBV6-5
CASSDPTQGPYEQYF
TGTGCCAGCAGCGACCCGACGCAGGGTCCCTACGAGCAGTACTTC
>TRBJ2-1|TRBD2|NA|TRBV9
CASSVDPGGPNEQFF
TGTGCCAGCAGCGTAGACCCGGGGGGACCCAATGAGCAGTTCTTC